This T cell receptor beta chain stems from a study of T cell responses to AZD1222 COVID-19 vaccine. Study-wide context: Some second doses came at about 4 weeks and others at about 12 weeks; these were pooled. Whole-study results and caveats: No repertoire was sampled before or during the peak T cell response, only after it. White British ancestry dominated among donors, who included more females, and clonal diversity was possibly underestimated. Nearly half of spike-specific TCRs reportedly go after variant regions that carry no mutations.

The method was immunoSEQ multiplex PCR; TCRdb's version includes in-frame clones alone and lacks a portion of them. The sample yields about 85,000 clones, approximately 87% seen once. About this clone: As yet, its antigen is unknown.

V was trimmed by 6 bases and J by 5 bases, leaving 22 bases between them. CDR1 and CDR2 (germline): MDHEN, SYDVKM. CDR3 length equals 16 residues. The sequencing here drew on peripheral blood, taken on day 0 of AZD1222 vaccination. The clonotype originates from an adult in good health. The chain has TRBV28 and TRBJ1-2; TRBD1 is a possible D gene (5 bases). The CDR3 DNA follows: TGTGCCAGCAGCCCATGGAGGGCCAGGGTGGAATATGGCTACACCTTC. This codes for CASSPWRARVEYGYTF.